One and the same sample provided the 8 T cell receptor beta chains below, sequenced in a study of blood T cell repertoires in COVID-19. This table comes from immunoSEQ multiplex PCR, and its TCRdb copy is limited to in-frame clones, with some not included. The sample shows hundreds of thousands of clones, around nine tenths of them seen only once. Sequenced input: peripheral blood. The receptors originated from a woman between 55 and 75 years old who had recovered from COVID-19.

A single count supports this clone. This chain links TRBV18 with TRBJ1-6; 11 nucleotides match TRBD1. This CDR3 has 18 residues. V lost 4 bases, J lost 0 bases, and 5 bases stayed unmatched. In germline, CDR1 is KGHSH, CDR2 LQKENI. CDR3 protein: CASSRGTGGSSYNSPLHF. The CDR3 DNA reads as TGTGCCAGCTCACGCGGGACAGGGGGGAGCTCCTATAATTCACCCCTCCACTTT.

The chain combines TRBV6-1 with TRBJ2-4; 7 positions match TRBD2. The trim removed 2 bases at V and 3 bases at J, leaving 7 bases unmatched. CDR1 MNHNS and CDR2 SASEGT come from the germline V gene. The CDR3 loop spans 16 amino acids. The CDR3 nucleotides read TGTGCCAGCAGTGAATGGGGGGGGGTCAGCAAAAACATTCAGTACTTC. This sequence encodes CASSEWGGVSKNIQYF.

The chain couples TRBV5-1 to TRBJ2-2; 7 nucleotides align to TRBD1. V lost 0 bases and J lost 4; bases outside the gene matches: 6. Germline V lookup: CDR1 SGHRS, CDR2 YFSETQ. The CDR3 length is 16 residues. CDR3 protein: CASSLEGATGTGELFF. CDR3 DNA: TGCGCCAGCAGCTTGGAGGGGGCTACTGGCACCGGGGAGCTGTTTTTT.

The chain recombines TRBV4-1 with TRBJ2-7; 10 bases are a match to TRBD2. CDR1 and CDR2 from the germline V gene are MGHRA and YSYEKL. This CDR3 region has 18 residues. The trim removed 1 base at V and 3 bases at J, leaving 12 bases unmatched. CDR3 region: CASSQATYEGLANYEQYF. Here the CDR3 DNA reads TGCGCCAGCAGCCAAGCGACCTACGAGGGACTAGCGAACTACGAGCAGTACTTC.

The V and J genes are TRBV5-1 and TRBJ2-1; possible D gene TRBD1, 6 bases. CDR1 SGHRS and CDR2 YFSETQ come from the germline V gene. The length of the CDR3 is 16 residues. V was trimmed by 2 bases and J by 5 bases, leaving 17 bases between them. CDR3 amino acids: CASSLPTGIMDNEQFF. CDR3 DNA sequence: TGCGCCAGCAGCTTACCCACAGGGATCATGGACAATGAGCAGTTCTTC.

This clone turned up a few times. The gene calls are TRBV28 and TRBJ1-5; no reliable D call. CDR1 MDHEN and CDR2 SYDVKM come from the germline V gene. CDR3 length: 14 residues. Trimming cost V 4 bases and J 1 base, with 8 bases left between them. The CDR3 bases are TGTGCCAGCAGTTCGAGTGTGAGCAATCAGCCCCAGCATTTT. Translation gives CASSSSVSNQPQHF.

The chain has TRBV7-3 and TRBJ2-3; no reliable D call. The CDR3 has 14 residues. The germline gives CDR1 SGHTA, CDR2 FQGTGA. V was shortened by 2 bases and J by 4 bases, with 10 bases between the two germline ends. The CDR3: CASSLGEQADTQYF. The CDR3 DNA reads TGTGCCAGCAGCTTAGGCGAGCAGGCAGATACGCAGTATTTT.

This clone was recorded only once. CDR3 bases: TGTGCCAGCAGTTTTAGTGTCCTAGGAGAGACCCAGTACTTC. Residues: CASSFSVLGETQYF. This rearrangement joins TRBV27 to TRBJ2-5; D gene ambiguous. Between the trimmed V and J ends, which lost 3 bases and 4 bases, there was a span of 12 bases. In germline, CDR1 is MNHEY, CDR2 SMNVEV (reference sequence). This CDR3 has 14 amino acids.